The 11 T cell receptor beta chains presented below share a single source sample, sequenced in a study of cytomegalovirus exposure and HLA in healthy donors. PCR primers comprised 60 Vbeta and 13 Jbeta primers. Measured with immunoSEQ multiplex PCR; TCRdb has only the in-frame clones, and not every one. The table records around 150,000 clones, around 72% of them present only once. Sequencing was carried out using PBMCs. The receptors were gathered from a man aged 35-49 years in good health and CMV-seropositive.

The gene calls are TRBV30 and TRBJ1-6; the D gene is possibly TRBD1 (5 bases). Deletions cut 3 bases from V and 0 bases from J, with 15 bases between. Germline V gives CDR1 GTSNPN, CDR2 SVGIG (reference sequence). The CDR3 length is 17 residues. CDR3 residues: CAWSRPRVGSYNSPLHF. The CDR3 nucleotides are TGTGCCTGGAGCCGGCCCAGGGTAGGCTCCTATAATTCACCCCTCCACTTT.

The V gene is TRBV4-2, the J gene TRBJ2-5, with 11 bases lining up with TRBD2. This CDR3 region has 15 residues. Trimming at V came to 4 bases and at J to 0 bases, leaving 1 base not matched to a gene. CDR1 and CDR2 from the germline V gene are LGHNA and YNFKEQ. CDR3 residues: CASSLAGGYQETQYF. The CDR3 DNA sequence: TGTGCCAGCAGCCTAGCGGGGGGGTACCAAGAGACCCAGTACTTC.

The rearrangement joins TRBV6-1 to TRBJ1-2, with 10 bases aligning to TRBD1. This CDR3 contains 14 residues. V shed 6 bases and J 1 base; nucleotides not matched to a gene: 2. Germline V CDR1 and CDR2: MNHNS, SASEGT. CDR3 loop: CASRTGGINYGYTF. The CDR3 DNA is TGTGCCAGCAGGACAGGGGGCATTAACTATGGCTACACCTTC.

As concerns this clone: The same CDR3 also results from other DNA sequences found in this sample. The genes are TRBV9 and TRBJ1-1; no clear D gene. CDR1 is SGDLS and CDR2 is YYNGEE in the germline V gene. The CDR3 sequence is 13 residues long. Trimming left V 0 bases short and J 2 bases short, with 5 bases between. The CDR3, as DNA: TGTGCCAGCAGCGTAGACAGAAACACTGAAGCTTTCTTT. This encodes CASSVDRNTEAFF.

This sequence joins TRBV5-1 and TRBJ1-4, with 7 bases fitting TRBD1. There are 15 residues in the CDR3. Per the germline V gene, CDR1 is SGHRS and CDR2 is YFSETQ. V dropped 7 bases and J dropped 3; count of bases not matched to a gene: 9. As DNA, the CDR3 is TGCGCCAGCTGTACTGGGGGACAGTCTAATGAAAAACTGTTTTTT. This sequence encodes CASCTGGQSNEKLFF.

This chain connects TRBV10-1 to TRBJ2-5, with 7 bases lining up with TRBD1. Germline V gene sequence: CDR1 WNHNN, CDR2 SYGVQD (reference sequence). Trimming at V came to 4 bases and at J to 2 bases, leaving 7 bases not matched to a gene. The CDR3 runs to 15 residues. Here the CDR3 DNA reads TGCGCCAGCAGTGGTTGGACAGGTTTTCAAGAGACCCAGTACTTC. It specifies CASSGWTGFQETQYF.

The J gene is TRBJ2-6, the V gene TRBV5-1; 9 bases align to TRBD1. After removal of 5 bases from V and 0 bases from J, the junction contained 6 bases not matched to a gene. This CDR3 has 17 amino acids. Per germline, CDR1 SGHRS and CDR2 YFSETQ. CDR3 nucleotides: TGCGCCAGCAGTCTACAGGGGGCGGGCTCTGGGGCCAACGTCCTGACTTTC. Protein: CASSLQGAGSGANVLTF.

The sample holds one count of this clone. J is TRBJ2-7 and V is TRBV12-5; maybe TRBD2 (6 bases). V gave up 11 bases and J gave up 3 bases, with 17 bases separating them. The CDR3 totals 13 residues. Germline V CDR1 and CDR2: LGHNT, FRNRAP. CDR3 DNA sequence: TGTGCTTCTACCCGGGACTTCCTCTACGAGCAGTACTTC. Its translation: CASTRDFLYEQYF.

The CDR3 DNA reads as TGTGCCAGCAAACCACAATGGGACATCCCGGCTGGGGCCAACGTCCTGACTTTC. Its translation is CASKPQWDIPAGANVLTF. The V call is TRBV2, the J call TRBJ2-6; tentative D call: TRBD1 (6 bases). The CDR3 extends over 18 amino acids. The ends were cut back, 7 bases at V and 2 bases at J, with 21 bases in the middle. CDR1 is SNHLY, CDR2 FYNNEI, per germline.

V is TRBV5-1 and J is TRBJ1-1; D is possibly TRBD1 (5 bases). This CDR3 is 15 amino acids long. CDR1 is SGHRS and CDR2 is YFSETQ in the germline V gene. V dropped 0 bases and J dropped 0 bases, with 9 bases sitting between them. The DNA of the CDR3 is TGCGCCAGCAGCTTGGAGGGGCTAATGAACACTGAAGCTTTCTTT. Amino acid sequence: CASSLEGLMNTEAFF.

The table lists this clone with a count of one. The V call is TRBV5-4, the J call TRBJ2-6, with D perhaps matching TRBD1 (5 bases). CDR3 length equals 15 residues. Trimming removed 4 bases at V and 2 bases at J, with 10 bases between. Germline CDR1 and CDR2: SGHNT and YYREEE (reference sequence). The CDR3: CASSAGLPGANVLTF. The CDR3 DNA reads TGTGCCAGCAGCGCAGGGCTCCCTGGGGCCAACGTCCTGACTTTC. Supplemented by reference TRBV5-4 and TRBJ2-6, the full variable domain reads ETGVTQSPTHLIKTRGQQVTLRCSSQSGHNTVSWYQQALGQGPQFIFQYYREEENGRGNFPPRFSGLQFPNYSSELNVNALELDDSALYLCASSAGLPGANVLTFGAGSRLTVL.